The clone carrying this T cell receptor (beta chain) has more than one count but fewer than ten. These data are taken from a study of blood T cells in healthy people across ages. The CDR3 spans 16 residues. CDR1 and CDR2 from the germline V gene are MGHRA and YSYEKL. V was trimmed by 3 bases and J by 6 bases, leaving 21 bases between them. PCR was performed a second time for about 7 to 12 cycles using a sample-barcoded 5' primer and a J-beta primer mix. MiXCR was run by TCRdb on the 5' RACE reads, yielding one entry per CDR3 protein. The sample consists of some 1,800,000 distinct CDR3 sequences, around 40% of them appearing once.

The sample comprised blood. This TCR came from a human donor in good health. The chain is built from TRBV4-1 and TRBJ2-7; tentative D call: TRBD2 (6 bases). The CDR3 protein is CASSHGFGGAVGEQYF. CDR3 DNA sequence: TGCGCCAGCAGCCATGGATTCGGAGGGGCGGTCGGCGAGCAGTACTTC.